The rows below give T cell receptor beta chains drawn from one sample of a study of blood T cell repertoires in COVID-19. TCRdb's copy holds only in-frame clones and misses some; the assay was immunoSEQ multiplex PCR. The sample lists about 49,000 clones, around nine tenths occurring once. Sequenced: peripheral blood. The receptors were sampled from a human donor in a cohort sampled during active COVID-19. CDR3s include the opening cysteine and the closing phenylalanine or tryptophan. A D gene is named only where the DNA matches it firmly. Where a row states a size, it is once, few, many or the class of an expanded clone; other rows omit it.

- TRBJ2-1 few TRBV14 CASSQALRGEQFF TGTGCCAGCAGCCAAGCCCTCAGGGGTGAGCAGTTCTTC
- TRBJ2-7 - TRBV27 CASSIRGPNEQYF TGTGCCAGCAGTATCAGGGGCCCCAACGAGCAGTACTTC
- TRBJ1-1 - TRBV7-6 CASSLREDTEAFF TGTGCCAGCAGCTTAAGGGAGGACACTGAAGCTTTCTTT
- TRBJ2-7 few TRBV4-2 CASSQDQNSYEQYF TGTGCCAGCAGCCAAGACCAGAACTCCTACGAGCAGTACTTC
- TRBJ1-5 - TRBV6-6 CASSLSGDRNQPQHF TGTGCCAGCAGCCTCTCAGGGGACCGCAATCAGCCCCAGCATTTT
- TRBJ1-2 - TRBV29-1 CSAEGVAYTNYGYTF TGCAGCGCAGAGGGGGTCGCCTATACGAACTATGGCTACACCTTC
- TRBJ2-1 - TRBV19 CASSATEKYEQFF TGTGCCAGTAGTGCGACAGAAAAGTATGAGCAGTTCTTC
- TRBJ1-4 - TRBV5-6 CASSLGSDEKLFF TGTGCCAGCAGCTTGGGCTCGGATGAAAAACTGTTTTTT
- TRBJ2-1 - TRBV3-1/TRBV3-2 CASSQLDEQFF TGTGCCAGCAGCCAACTAGATGAGCAGTTCTTC
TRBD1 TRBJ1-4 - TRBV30 CAWSITGTANEKLFF TGTGCCTGGAGTATAACCGGGACAGCTAATGAAAAACTGTTTTTT
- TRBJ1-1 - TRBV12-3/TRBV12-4 CASSLGSRTEAFF TGTGCCAGCAGTTTAGGAAGCCGGACTGAAGCTTTCTTT
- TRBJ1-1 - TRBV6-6 CASSYVGLPNTEAFF TGTGCCAGCAGTTACGTGGGACTCCCGAACACTGAAGCTTTCTTT
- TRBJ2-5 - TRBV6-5 CASSPWGRGIETQYF TGTGCCAGCAGCCCCTGGGGGCGGGGGATAGAGACCCAGTACTTC
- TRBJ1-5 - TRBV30 CAWSIGGALDQPQHF TGTGCCTGGAGTATAGGAGGGGCCCTGGATCAGCCCCAGCATTTT
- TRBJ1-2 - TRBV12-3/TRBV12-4 CASSWLGAGYTF TGTGCCAGCAGTTGGTTGGGGGCAGGCTACACCTTC
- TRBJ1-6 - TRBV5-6 CARGPRVGGFSPLHF TGTGCCCGCGGGCCAAGGGTGGGGGGGTTCTCACCCCTCCACTTT
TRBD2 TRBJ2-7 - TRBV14 CASSQDRGLAGTEDEQYF TGCGCCAGCAGCCAAGATAGGGGACTAGCGGGGACCGAGGACGAGCAGTACTTC
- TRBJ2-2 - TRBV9 CASSVAGKRTGELFF TGTGCCAGCAGCGTAGCAGGGAAAAGGACCGGGGAGCTGTTTTTT
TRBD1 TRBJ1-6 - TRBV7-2 CASSLNPTGDNSPLHF TGTGCCAGCAGCCTAAATCCGACAGGGGATAATTCACCCCTCCACTTT
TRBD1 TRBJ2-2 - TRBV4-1 CATGGTGTTGELFF TGCGCCACCGGCGGGACAGGGACCACCGGGGAGCTGTTTTTT
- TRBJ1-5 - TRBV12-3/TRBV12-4 CASSLGGSKPQHF TGTGCCAGCAGTTTAGGGGGCAGCAAGCCCCAGCATTTT
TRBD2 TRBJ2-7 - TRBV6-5 CASSTLAGNSYEQYF TGTGCCAGCAGTACCCTAGCGGGGAACTCCTACGAGCAGTACTTC
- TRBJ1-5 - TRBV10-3 CAISESLAGANHQPQHF TGTGCCATCAGTGAGTCCCTGGCAGGGGCAAATCATCAGCCCCAGCATTTT
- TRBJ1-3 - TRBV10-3 CAISAWGGSGNTIYF TGTGCCATCAGTGCGTGGGGGGGGTCTGGAAACACCATATATTTT
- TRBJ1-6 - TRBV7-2 CASSRLVGDPPLHF TGTGCCAGCAGCCGGCTCGTCGGGGATCCACCCCTCCACTTT
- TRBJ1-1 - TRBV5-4 CASSSLPRMEKGIGAFF TGTGCCAGCAGCTCGCTCCCCCGAATGGAGAAGGGGATCGGAGCTTTCTTT
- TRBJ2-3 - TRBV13 CASSPLARSSTDTQYF TGTGCCAGCAGCCCATTAGCGAGATCTAGCACAGATACGCAGTATTTT
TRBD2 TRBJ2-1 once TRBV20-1 CSAARGVEQFF TGCAGTGCGGCGCGGGGGGTTGAGCAGTTCTTC
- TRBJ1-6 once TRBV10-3 CAISEDGGPNNSPLHF TGTGCCATCAGTGAGGACGGGGGACCGAATAATTCACCCCTCCACTTT